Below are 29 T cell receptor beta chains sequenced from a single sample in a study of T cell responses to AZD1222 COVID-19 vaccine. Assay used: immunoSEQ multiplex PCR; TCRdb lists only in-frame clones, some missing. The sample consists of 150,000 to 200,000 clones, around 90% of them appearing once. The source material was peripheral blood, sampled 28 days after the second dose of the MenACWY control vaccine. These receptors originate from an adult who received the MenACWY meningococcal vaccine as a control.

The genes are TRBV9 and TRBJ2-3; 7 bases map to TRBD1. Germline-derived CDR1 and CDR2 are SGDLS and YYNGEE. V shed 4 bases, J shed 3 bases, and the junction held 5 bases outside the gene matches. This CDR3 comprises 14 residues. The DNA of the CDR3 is TGTGCCAGCAGCCCCGAGGGACAGACAGATACGCAGTATTTT. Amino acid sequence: CASSPEGQTDTQYF.

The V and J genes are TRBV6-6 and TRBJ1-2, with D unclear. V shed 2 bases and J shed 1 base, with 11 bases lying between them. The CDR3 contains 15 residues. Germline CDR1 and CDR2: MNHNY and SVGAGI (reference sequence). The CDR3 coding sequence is TGTGCCAGCAGTTACCGGGAGCAGAATAACTATGGCTACACCTTC. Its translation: CASSYREQNNYGYTF.

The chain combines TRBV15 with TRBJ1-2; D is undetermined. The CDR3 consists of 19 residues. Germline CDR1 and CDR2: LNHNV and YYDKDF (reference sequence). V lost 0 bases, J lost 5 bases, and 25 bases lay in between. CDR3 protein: CATSRDIASQFVGGYGYTF. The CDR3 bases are TGTGCCACCAGCAGAGATATTGCCTCTCAGTTCGTGGGTGGGTATGGCTACACCTTC.

In nucleotides, the CDR3 is TGTGCCAGCAGCCCACCTCCAGGCTCTGAAGCTTTCTTT. It codes for CASSPPPGSEAFF. This chain joins TRBV7-9 and TRBJ1-1; D not certain. CDR1 and CDR2 from the germline V gene are SEHNR and FQNEAQ (reference sequence). Trimming stripped 5 bases from V and 6 bases from J, with 13 bases between. CDR3 length equals 13 residues.

The CDR3 protein is CASTPSVGTSGTDTQYF. In nucleotides, the CDR3 is TGTGCCAGCACCCCTAGCGTAGGGACTAGCGGCACAGATACGCAGTATTTT. V is TRBV7-2 and J is TRBJ2-3; TRBD2 aligns across 10 bases. The length of the CDR3 is 17 residues. Germline V CDR1 and CDR2: SGHTA, FQGNSA. J was trimmed by 1 base and V by 7 bases; bases with no gene match: 11.

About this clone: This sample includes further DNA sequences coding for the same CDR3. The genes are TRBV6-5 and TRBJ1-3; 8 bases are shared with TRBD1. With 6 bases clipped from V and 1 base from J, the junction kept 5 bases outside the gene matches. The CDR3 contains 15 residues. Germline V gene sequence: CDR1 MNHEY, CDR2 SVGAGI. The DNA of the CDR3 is TGTGCCAGCAGCCCGGACAGGGAATCTGGAAACACCATATATTTT. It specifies CASSPDRESGNTIYF.

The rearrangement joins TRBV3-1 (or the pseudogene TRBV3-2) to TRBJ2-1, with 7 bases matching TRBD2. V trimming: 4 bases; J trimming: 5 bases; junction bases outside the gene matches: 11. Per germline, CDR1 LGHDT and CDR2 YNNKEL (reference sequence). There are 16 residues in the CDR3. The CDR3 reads CASSLQLAPINNEQFF. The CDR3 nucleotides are TGTGCCAGCAGCCTCCAACTAGCGCCCATAAACAATGAGCAGTTCTTC.

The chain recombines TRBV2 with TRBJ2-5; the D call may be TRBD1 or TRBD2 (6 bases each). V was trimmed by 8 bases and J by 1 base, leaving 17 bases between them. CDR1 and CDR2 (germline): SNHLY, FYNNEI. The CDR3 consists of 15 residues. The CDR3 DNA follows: TGTGCCAGCGTTCCGGGGGCCCTAGGCCAAGAGACCCAGTACTTC. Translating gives CASVPGALGQETQYF.

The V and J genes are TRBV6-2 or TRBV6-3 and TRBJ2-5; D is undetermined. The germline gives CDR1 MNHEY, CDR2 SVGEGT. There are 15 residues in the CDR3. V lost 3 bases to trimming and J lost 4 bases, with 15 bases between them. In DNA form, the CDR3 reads TGTGCCAGCAGTTATTCCAGGAATCGCCGAGAGACCCAGTACTTC. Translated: CASSYSRNRRETQYF.

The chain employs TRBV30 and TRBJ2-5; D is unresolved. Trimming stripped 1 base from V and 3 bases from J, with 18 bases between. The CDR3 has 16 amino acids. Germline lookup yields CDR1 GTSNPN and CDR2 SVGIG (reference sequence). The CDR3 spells CAWSAEWARREETQYF. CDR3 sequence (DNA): TGTGCCTGGAGTGCCGAGTGGGCGCGGAGAGAAGAGACCCAGTACTTC.

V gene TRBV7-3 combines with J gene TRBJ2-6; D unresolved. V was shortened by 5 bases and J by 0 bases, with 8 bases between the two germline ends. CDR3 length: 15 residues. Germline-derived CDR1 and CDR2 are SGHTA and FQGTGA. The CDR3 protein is CASSPSSSGANVLTF. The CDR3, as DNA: TGTGCCAGCAGCCCCAGCAGCTCTGGGGCCAACGTCCTGACTTTC.

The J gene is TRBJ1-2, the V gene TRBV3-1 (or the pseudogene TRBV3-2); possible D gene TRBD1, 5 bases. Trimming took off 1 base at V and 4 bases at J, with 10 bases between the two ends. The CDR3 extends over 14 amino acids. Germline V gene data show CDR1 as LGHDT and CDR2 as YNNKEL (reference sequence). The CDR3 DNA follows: TGTGCCAGCAGCCAAGGAACGCAGGGCTATGGCTACACCTTC. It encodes CASSQGTQGYGYTF.

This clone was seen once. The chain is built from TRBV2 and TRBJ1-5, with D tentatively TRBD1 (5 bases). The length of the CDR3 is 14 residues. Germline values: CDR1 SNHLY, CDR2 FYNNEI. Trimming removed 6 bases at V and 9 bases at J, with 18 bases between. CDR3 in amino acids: CASSGVRGEWPQHF. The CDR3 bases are TGTGCCAGCAGCGGGGTGAGGGGCGAGTGGCCCCAGCATTTT.

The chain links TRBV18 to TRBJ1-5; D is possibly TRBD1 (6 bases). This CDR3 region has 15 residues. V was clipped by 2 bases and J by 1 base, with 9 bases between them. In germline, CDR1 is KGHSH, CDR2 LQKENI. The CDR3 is CASSPSGQSNQPQHF. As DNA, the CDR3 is TGTGCCAGCTCACCATCGGGACAAAGCAATCAGCCCCAGCATTTT.

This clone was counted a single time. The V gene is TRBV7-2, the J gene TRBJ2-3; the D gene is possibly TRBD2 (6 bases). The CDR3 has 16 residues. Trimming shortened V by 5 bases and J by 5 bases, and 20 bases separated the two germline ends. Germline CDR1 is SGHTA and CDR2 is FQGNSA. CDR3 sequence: CASSISTALARDTQYF. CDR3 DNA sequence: TGTGCCAGCAGCATCTCCACGGCACTAGCAAGAGATACGCAGTATTTT.

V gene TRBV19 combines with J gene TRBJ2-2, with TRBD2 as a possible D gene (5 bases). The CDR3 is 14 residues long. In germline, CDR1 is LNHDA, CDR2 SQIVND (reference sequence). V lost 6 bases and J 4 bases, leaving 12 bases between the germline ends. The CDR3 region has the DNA TGTGCCAGTAGGCAATCCGCGGGCACCGGGGAGCTGTTTTTT. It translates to CASRQSAGTGELFF. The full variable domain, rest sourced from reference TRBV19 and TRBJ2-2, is DGGITQSPKYLFRKEGQNVTLSCEQNLNHDAMYWYRQDPGQGLRLIYYSQIVNDFQKGDIAEGYSVSREKKESFPLTVTSAQKNPTAFYLCASRQSAGTGELFFGEGSRLTVL.

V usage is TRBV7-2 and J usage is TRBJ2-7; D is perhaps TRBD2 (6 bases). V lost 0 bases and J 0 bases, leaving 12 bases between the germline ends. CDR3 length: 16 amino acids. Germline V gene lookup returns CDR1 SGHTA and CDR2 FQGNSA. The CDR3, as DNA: TGTGCCAGCAGCTTAGCGCCGCCTAGCGCCTCCTACGAGCAGTACTTC. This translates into CASSLAPPSASYEQYF.

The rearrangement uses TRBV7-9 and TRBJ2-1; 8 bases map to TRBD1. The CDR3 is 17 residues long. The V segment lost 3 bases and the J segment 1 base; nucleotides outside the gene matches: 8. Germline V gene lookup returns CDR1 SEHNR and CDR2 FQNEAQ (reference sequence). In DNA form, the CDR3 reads TGTGCCAGCAGCTTTTTGACAGGGGAGGCGTCCTACAATGAGCAGTTCTTC. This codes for CASSFLTGEASYNEQFF.

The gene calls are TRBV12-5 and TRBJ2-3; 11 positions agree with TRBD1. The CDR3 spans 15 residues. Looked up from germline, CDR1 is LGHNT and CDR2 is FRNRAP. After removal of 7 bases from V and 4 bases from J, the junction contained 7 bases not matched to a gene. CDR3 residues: CASAPGQGASDTQYF. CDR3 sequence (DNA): TGTGCTAGTGCCCCCGGACAGGGGGCCTCAGATACGCAGTATTTT. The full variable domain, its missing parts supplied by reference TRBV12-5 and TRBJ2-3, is DARVTQTPRHKVTEMGQEVTMRCQPILGHNTVFWYRQTMMQGLELLAYFRNRAPLDDSGMPKDRFSAEMPDATLATLKIQPSEPRDSAVYFCASAPGQGASDTQYFGPGTRLTVL.

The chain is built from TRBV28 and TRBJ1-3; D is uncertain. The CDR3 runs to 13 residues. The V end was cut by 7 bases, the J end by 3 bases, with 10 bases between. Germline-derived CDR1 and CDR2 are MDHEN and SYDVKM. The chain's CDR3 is CASNPPGGNTIYF. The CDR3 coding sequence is TGTGCCAGCAACCCCCCGGGTGGAAACACCATATATTTT. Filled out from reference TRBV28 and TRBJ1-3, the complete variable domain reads DVKVTQSSRYLVKRTGEKVFLECVQDMDHENMFWYRQDPGLGLRLIYFSYDVKMKEKGDIPEGYSVSREKKERFSLILESASTNQTSMYLCASNPPGGNTIYFGEGSWLTVV.

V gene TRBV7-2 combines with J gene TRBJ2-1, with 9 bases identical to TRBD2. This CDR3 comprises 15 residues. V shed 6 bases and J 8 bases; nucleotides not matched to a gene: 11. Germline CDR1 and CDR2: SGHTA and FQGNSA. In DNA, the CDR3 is TGTGCCAGCAGACGATCTAGCGGGACGGTAGATGAGCAGTTCTTC. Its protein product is CASRRSSGTVDEQFF.

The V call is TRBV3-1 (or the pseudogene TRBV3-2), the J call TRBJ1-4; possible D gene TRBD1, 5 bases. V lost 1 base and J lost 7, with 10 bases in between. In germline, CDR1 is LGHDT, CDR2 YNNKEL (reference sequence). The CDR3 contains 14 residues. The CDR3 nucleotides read TGTGCCAGCAGCCAAGCCAGGGACGGTGAAAAACTGTTTTTT. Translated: CASSQARDGEKLFF.

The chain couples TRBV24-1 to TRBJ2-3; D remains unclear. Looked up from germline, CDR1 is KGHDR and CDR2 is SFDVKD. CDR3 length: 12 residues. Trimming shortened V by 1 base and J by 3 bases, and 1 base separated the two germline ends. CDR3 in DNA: TGTGCCACCAGTGATTTTACAGATACGCAGTATTTT. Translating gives CATSDFTDTQYF.

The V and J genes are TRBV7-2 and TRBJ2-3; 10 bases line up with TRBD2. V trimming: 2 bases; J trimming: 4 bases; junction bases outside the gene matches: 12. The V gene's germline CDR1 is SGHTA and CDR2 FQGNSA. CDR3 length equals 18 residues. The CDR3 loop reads CASSLRVVERGGPDTQYF. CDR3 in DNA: TGTGCCAGCAGCTTACGAGTTGTGGAGCGGGGGGGCCCAGATACGCAGTATTTT. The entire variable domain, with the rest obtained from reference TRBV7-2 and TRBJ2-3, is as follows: GAGVSQSPSNKVTEKGKDVELRCDPISGHTALYWYRQSLGQGLEFLIYFQGNSAPDKSGLPSDRFSAERTGGSVSTLTIQRTQQEDSAVYLCASSLRVVERGGPDTQYFGPGTRLTVL.

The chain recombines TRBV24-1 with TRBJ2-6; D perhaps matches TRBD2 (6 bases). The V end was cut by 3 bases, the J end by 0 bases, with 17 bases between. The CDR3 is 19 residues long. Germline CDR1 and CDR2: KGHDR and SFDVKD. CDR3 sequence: CATSDPSRRVLSGANVLTF. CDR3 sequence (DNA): TGTGCCACCAGTGATCCCTCGAGGAGGGTCCTCTCTGGGGCCAACGTCCTGACTTTC.

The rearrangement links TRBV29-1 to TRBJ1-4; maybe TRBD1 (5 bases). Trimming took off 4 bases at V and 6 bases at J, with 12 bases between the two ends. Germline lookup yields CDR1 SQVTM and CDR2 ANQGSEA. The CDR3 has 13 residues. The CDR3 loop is CSVAGAAHEKLFF. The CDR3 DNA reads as TGCAGCGTTGCTGGGGCGGCCCATGAAAAACTGTTTTTT.

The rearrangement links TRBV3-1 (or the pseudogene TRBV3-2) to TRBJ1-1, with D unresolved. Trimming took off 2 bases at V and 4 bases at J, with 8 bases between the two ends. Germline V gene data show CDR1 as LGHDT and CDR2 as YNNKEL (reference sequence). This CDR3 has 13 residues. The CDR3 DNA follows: TGTGCCAGCAGCCAAATCGTCGGCACTGAAGCTTTCTTT. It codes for CASSQIVGTEAFF.

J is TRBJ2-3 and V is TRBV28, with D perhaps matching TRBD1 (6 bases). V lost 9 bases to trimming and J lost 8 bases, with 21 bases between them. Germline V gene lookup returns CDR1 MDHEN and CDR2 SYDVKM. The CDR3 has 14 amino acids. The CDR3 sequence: CASRERSKGGTQYF. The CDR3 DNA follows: TGTGCCAGTCGTGAAAGGTCGAAAGGGGGTACGCAGTATTTT.

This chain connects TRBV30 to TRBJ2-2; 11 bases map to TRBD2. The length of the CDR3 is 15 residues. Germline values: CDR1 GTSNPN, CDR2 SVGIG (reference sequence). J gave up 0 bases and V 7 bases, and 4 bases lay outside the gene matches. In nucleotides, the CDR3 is TGTGCCTCGGGACTAGCGGTAGCGAACACCGGGGAGCTGTTTTTT. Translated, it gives CASGLAVANTGELFF.